Below, 15 T cell receptor beta chains from the same sample are listed, as sequenced in a study of T cell responses to AZD1222 COVID-19 vaccine. The method was immunoSEQ multiplex PCR; TCRdb's version includes in-frame clones alone and lacks a portion of them. The sample includes 100,000 to 150,000 clones, roughly 90% of them seen just once. Source: peripheral blood, taken on day 0 of MenACWY control vaccination. These receptors originate from an adult in good health.

The rearrangement links TRBV24-1 to TRBJ2-3; 9 bases map to TRBD1. V trimming: 5 bases; J trimming: 5 bases; junction bases outside the gene matches: 7. The germline V gene has CDR1 KGHDR and CDR2 SFDVKD. This CDR3 region has 15 residues. The CDR3 loop reads CATSATTGGEDTQYF. For the CDR3, the DNA is TGTGCCACCAGTGCTACGACAGGGGGTGAAGATACGCAGTATTTT.

The rearrangement joins TRBV7-9 to TRBJ2-7; D is ambiguous. V lost 8 bases to trimming and J lost 3 bases, with 5 bases between them. The germline gives CDR1 SEHNR, CDR2 FQNEAQ (reference sequence). This CDR3 is 10 amino acids long. DNA of the CDR3: TGTGCCAGCGCCAACTACGAGCAGTACTTC. This sequence encodes CASANYEQYF. Looking up the rest from reference TRBV7-9 and TRBJ2-7 gives the full variable domain: DTGVSQNPRHKITKRGQNVTFRCDPISEHNRLYWYRQTLGQGPEFLTYFQNEAQLEKSRLLSDRFSAERPKGSFSTLEIQRTEQGDSAMYLCASANYEQYFGPGTRLTVT.

The chain carries TRBV15 and TRBJ2-3; D might be TRBD2 (6 bases). From germline, CDR1 is LNHNV and CDR2 YYDKDF (reference sequence). Trimming shortened V by 0 bases and J by 4 bases, and 11 bases separated the two germline ends. The CDR3 is 15 amino acids. The DNA of the CDR3 is TGTGCCACCAGCAGAGATCCGGGGGTGGCAGATACGCAGTATTTT. Translating it yields CATSRDPGVADTQYF.

The genes are TRBV10-3 and TRBJ1-5; no clear D. Trimming shortened V by 2 bases and J by 2 bases, and 10 bases separated the two germline ends. Per the germline V gene, CDR1 is ENHRY and CDR2 is SYGVKD. This CDR3 comprises 15 residues. In nucleotides, the CDR3 is TGTGCCATCAGTGAGCCGGGCAGCGGCAATCAGCCCCAGCATTTT. It encodes CAISEPGSGNQPQHF.

Concerning this clone itself: The same CDR3 also results from other DNA sequences found in this sample. This sequence joins TRBV5-1 and TRBJ1-3; D may be TRBD1 (5 bases). V shed 1 base and J shed 0 bases, with 11 bases lying between them. This CDR3 region has 16 residues. Looked up from germline, CDR1 is SGHRS and CDR2 is YFSETQ. CDR3 residues: CASSLQGPISGNTIYF. For the CDR3, the DNA is TGCGCCAGCAGCTTGCAGGGACCGATCTCTGGAAACACCATATATTTT.

J is TRBJ1-2 and V is TRBV5-1; a possible D gene is TRBD1 (5 bases). The germline V gene has CDR1 SGHRS and CDR2 YFSETQ. The ends were cut back, 0 bases at V and 1 base at J, with 7 bases in the middle. There are 14 residues in the CDR3. The DNA of the CDR3 is TGCGCCAGCAGCTTGGGAGGGGTTAACTATGGCTACACCTTC. This translates into CASSLGGVNYGYTF.

J is TRBJ1-4 and V is TRBV18, with 11 bases fitting TRBD1. CDR3 size: 15 residues. J gave up 7 bases and V 1 base, and 2 bases lay outside the gene matches. Germline V gene lookup returns CDR1 KGHSH and CDR2 LQKENI. The CDR3 reads CASSPLGQGVEKLFF. The CDR3 DNA reads as TGTGCCAGCTCACCACTGGGACAGGGGGTTGAAAAACTGTTTTTT.

The CDR3 spells CASRQRSNEQFF. The CDR3 DNA reads TGTGCCAGCAGACAGAGGAGCAATGAGCAGTTCTTC. The V gene is TRBV3-1 (or the pseudogene TRBV3-2), the J gene TRBJ2-1; no clear D. CDR1 is LGHDT, CDR2 YNNKEL, per germline (reference sequence). The CDR3 sequence is 12 residues long. Trimming shortened V by 6 bases and J by 6 bases, and 9 bases separated the two germline ends.

V gene TRBV27 combines with J gene TRBJ1-2; 9 nucleotides match TRBD1. Germline values: CDR1 MNHEY, CDR2 SMNVEV (reference sequence). J gave up 5 bases and V 5 bases, and 6 bases lay outside the gene matches. The CDR3 extends over 14 amino acids. This CDR3 is CASSPMDRGYGYTF. CDR3 DNA: TGTGCCAGCAGTCCAATGGACAGGGGATATGGCTACACCTTC.

This clone was detected only once. In this CDR3 the conserved last residue, phenylalanine or tryptophan, is missing, so a read error is likely. The chain employs TRBV29-1 and TRBJ2-3; D is ambiguous. Per germline, CDR1 SQVTM and CDR2 ANQGSEA. The V end lost 2 bases, the J end lost 7 bases, and 16 bases lay between the germline ends. This CDR3 spans 14 amino acids. This CDR3 is CSVEYFSSPYTQYL. CDR3 nucleotides: TGCAGCGTTGAATATTTCTCCTCACCCTATACGCAGTATCTT.

The chain combines TRBV11-3 with TRBJ2-2; D is undetermined. Trimming cost V 3 bases and J 1 base, with 3 bases left between them. The CDR3 extends over 13 amino acids. Germline CDR1 is SGHNT and CDR2 is YENEEA. In DNA, the CDR3 is TGTGCCAGCAGCTTTGGGAACACCGGGGAGCTGTTTTTT. It specifies CASSFGNTGELFF.

The chain recombines TRBV2 with TRBJ2-7, with a tentative D call TRBD1 (6 bases). The CDR3 totals 13 residues. Germline-derived CDR1 and CDR2 are SNHLY and FYNNEI. The V gene lost 7 bases and the J gene lost 5 bases, with 15 bases spanning the gap. The CDR3 coding sequence is TGTGCCAGCAATAGTAACAGGGCCCACGAGCAGTACTTC. It codes for CASNSNRAHEQYF.

This clone was seen just once. This chain connects TRBV7-2 to TRBJ1-3, with D unclear. V lost 5 bases to trimming and J lost 1 base, with 12 bases between them. The CDR3 runs to 15 residues. Per germline, CDR1 SGHTA and CDR2 FQGNSA. The CDR3 spells CASSISRGSGNTIYF. Here the CDR3 DNA reads TGTGCCAGCAGCATCTCTCGGGGTTCTGGAAACACCATATATTTT.

The chain joins TRBV2 to TRBJ1-2; 7 nucleotides match TRBD1. The V segment lost 2 bases and the J segment 6 bases; nucleotides outside the gene matches: 3. The germline CDR1 and CDR2 sequences are SNHLY and FYNNEI. This CDR3 has 13 amino acids. The CDR3 loop reads CASSESGGNGYTF. In DNA, the CDR3 is TGTGCCAGCAGTGAATCAGGGGGTAATGGCTACACCTTC. Filled out from reference TRBV2 and TRBJ1-2, the complete variable domain reads EPEVTQTPSHQVTQMGQEVILRCVPISNHLYFYWYRQILGQKVEFLVSFYNNEISEKSEIFDDQFSVERPDGSNFTLKIRSTKLEDSAMYFCASSESGGNGYTFGSGTRLTVV.

V is TRBV6-5 and J is TRBJ2-7; TRBD1 matches at 10 bases. Germline V CDR1 and CDR2: MNHEY, SVGAGI. The CDR3 runs 15 residues. V was pared by 6 bases and J by 1 base, with 6 bases of the junction left unmatched. The CDR3 DNA reads as TGTGCCAGCAGCCGCTGGACAGGGGGATCCTACGAGCAGTACTTC. Translating it yields CASSRWTGGSYEQYF.